This T cell receptor (beta chain) comes out of a study of T cells after yellow fever vaccination. MiXCR was run by TCRdb on the 5' RACE reads, yielding one entry per CDR3 protein. The table shows just over 300,000 distinct CDR3 sequences, with 3.6% occurring only once. Germline V gene data show CDR1 as MNHEY and CDR2 as SVGAGI. V lost 2 bases to trimming and J lost 3 bases, with 5 bases between them. This CDR3 spans 13 amino acids. This clonotype has just a few counts. Sample: PBMCs, taken on the day of the yellow fever booster vaccination. The chain combines TRBV6-5 with TRBJ1-5, with unresolved D. This TCR was recovered from a young man who received the YFV17D yellow fever vaccine. The DNA for the CDR3 is TGTGCCAGCAGTTACAGAGTCAATCAGCCCCAGCATTTT. Its protein is CASSYRVNQPQHF.